One and the same sample provided the 15 T cell receptor beta chains below, sequenced in a study of T cell responses to AZD1222 COVID-19 vaccine. Libraries were prepared by immunoSEQ multiplex PCR; TCRdb keeps only in-frame clonotypes and omits some of them. The sample holds approximately 30,000 clones; under 90% are singletons and the top ten take approximately 11%. The material was peripheral blood, obtained 28 days after the second AZD1222 dose. The source is an adult who received the AZD1222 COVID-19 vaccine.

The chain uses TRBV7-9 and TRBJ2-6; D may correspond to TRBD1 or TRBD2 (5 bases each). CDR3 length: 15 residues. Germline CDR1 is SEHNR and CDR2 is FQNEAQ (reference sequence). V gave up 0 bases and J gave up 5 bases, with 8 bases separating them. The chain's CDR3 is CASSLAGTRANVLTF. The CDR3 DNA is TGTGCCAGCAGCTTAGCAGGGACCAGGGCCAACGTCCTGACTTTC.

This chain links TRBV6-4 with TRBJ2-1, with TRBD2 matching 9 bases. The CDR3 has 15 amino acids. Germline CDR1 reads MRHNA; CDR2 reads SNTAGT. The J segment lost 5 bases and the V segment lost 4 bases, leaving 6 bases of the junction unmatched. This chain's CDR3 is CASSAAGGLNNEQFF. For the CDR3, the DNA is TGTGCCAGCAGTGCCGCGGGGGGGCTGAACAATGAGCAGTTCTTC.

The chain uses TRBV7-2 and TRBJ1-1; D might be TRBD1 (6 bases). Germline lookup yields CDR1 SGHTA and CDR2 FQGNSA. Deletions cut 6 bases from V and 1 base from J, with 12 bases between. There are 14 residues in the CDR3. The DNA for the CDR3 is TGTGCCAGCAGGTCGACAGGAAGGAACACTGAAGCTTTCTTT. Its translation is CASRSTGRNTEAFF.

The chain employs TRBV11-2 and TRBJ1-2; TRBD1 is a possible D gene (5 bases). Trimming removed 5 bases at V and 4 bases at J, with 17 bases between. This CDR3 spans 15 amino acids. Germline assignment: CDR1 SGHAT and CDR2 FQNNGV. In DNA, the CDR3 is TGTGCCAGCAGCCGAGCGGGGGGATCCCCCTATGGCTACACCTTC. Its translation is CASSRAGGSPYGYTF. The full variable domain, its missing parts supplied by reference TRBV11-2 and TRBJ1-2, is EAGVAQSPRYKIIEKRQSVAFWCNPISGHATLYWYQQILGQGPKLLIQFQNNGVVDDSQLPKDRFSAERLKGVDSTLKIQPAKLEDSAVYLCASSRAGGSPYGYTFGSGTRLTVV.

J is TRBJ1-6 and V is TRBV12-3 or TRBV12-4, with a possible D match to TRBD1 (5 bases). The CDR3 sequence is 13 residues long. Trimming stripped 4 bases from V and 9 bases from J, with 10 bases between. CDR3 sequence reads: CASSSLRGSPLHF. In nucleotides, the CDR3 is TGTGCCAGCAGTTCGCTGAGGGGTTCACCCCTCCACTTT.

The rearrangement links TRBV6-5 to TRBJ1-6; TRBD1 is a possible D gene (6 bases). The CDR3 length is 15 residues. V lost 6 bases, J lost 7 bases, and 16 bases lay in between. Germline V CDR1 and CDR2: MNHEY, SVGAGI. The CDR3 nucleotides read TGTGCCAGCAGCAGAGGACAGAGCTCAAATTCACCCCTCCACTTT. This gives the protein CASSRGQSSNSPLHF.

V is TRBV6-6 and J is TRBJ2-2; 10 bases align to TRBD2. Per germline, CDR1 MNHNY and CDR2 SVGAGI (reference sequence). V was clipped by 8 bases and J by 5 bases; unmatched bases: 5. The CDR3 contains 14 residues. CDR3 region: CASRQRGGTGELFF. The CDR3 DNA reads as TGTGCCAGCCGACAGCGGGGGGGGACCGGGGAGCTGTTTTTT.

The chain uses TRBV2 and TRBJ1-5; unclear D gene. This CDR3 has 16 residues. CDR1 SNHLY and CDR2 FYNNEI come from the germline V gene. V was cut by 4 bases and J by 0 bases, with 13 bases left in between. CDR3 sequence reads: CASSALAVYSNQPQHF. In DNA, the CDR3 is TGTGCCAGCAGTGCTCTGGCGGTGTATAGCAATCAGCCCCAGCATTTT.

This chain joins TRBV3-1 (or the pseudogene TRBV3-2) and TRBJ2-3, with 11 nucleotides matching TRBD2. The V gene's germline CDR1 is LGHDT and CDR2 YNNKEL (reference sequence). Trimming removed 0 bases from V and 2 bases from J; junction bases left unmatched: 7. The CDR3 contains 18 residues. Here the CDR3 DNA reads TGTGCCAGCAGCCAAGAAAGGACTAGCGGGTCCGCCACAGATACGCAGTATTTT. Protein product: CASSQERTSGSATDTQYF.

The CDR3 reads CASSITGRTFTDTQYF. In nucleotides, the CDR3 is TGTGCCAGTAGTATAACGGGACGGACATTCACAGATACGCAGTATTTT. The V and J genes are TRBV19 and TRBJ2-3; D possibly uses TRBD1 or TRBD2 (5 bases each). Trimming pared 2 bases from V and 2 bases from J, leaving 14 bases between. CDR1 is LNHDA and CDR2 is SQIVND in the germline V gene (reference sequence). The CDR3 is 16 residues long. The whole variable domain, filled in from reference TRBV19 and TRBJ2-3, reads DGGITQSPKYLFRKEGQNVTLSCEQNLNHDAMYWYRQDPGQGLRLIYYSQIVNDFQKGDIAEGYSVSREKKESFPLTVTSAQKNPTAFYLCASSITGRTFTDTQYFGPGTRLTVL.

The chain is built from TRBV20-1 and TRBJ1-1; D is ambiguous. CDR3 length equals 11 residues. CDR1 DFQATT and CDR2 SNEGSKA come from the germline V gene (reference sequence). V was shortened by 3 bases and J by 1 base, with 3 bases between the two germline ends. The DNA for the CDR3 is TGCAGTGCTAGGGGGAACACTGAAGCTTTCTTT. Residues: CSARGNTEAFF.

This clone was counted once. The rearrangement joins TRBV4-2 to TRBJ2-2; D might be TRBD2 (6 bases). Germline CDR1 reads LGHNA; CDR2 reads YNFKEQ. This CDR3 region has 13 residues. The ends were cut back, 3 bases at V and 7 bases at J, with 9 bases in the middle. The CDR3 loop is CASSQRLDGELFF. CDR3 coding DNA: TGTGCCAGCAGCCAGCGACTAGACGGGGAGCTGTTTTTT.

The J gene is TRBJ2-2, the V gene TRBV9; 8 bases are shared with TRBD1. The CDR3 spans 16 residues. Germline assignment: CDR1 SGDLS and CDR2 YYNGEE. The trim removed 1 base at V and 0 bases at J, leaving 2 bases unmatched. Here the CDR3 reads CASSVQGAANTGELFF. The CDR3 DNA reads TGTGCCAGCAGCGTACAGGGGGCGGCGAACACCGGGGAGCTGTTTTTT.

V gene TRBV2 combines with J gene TRBJ2-2, with 13 bases fitting TRBD2. Unmatched junction bases numbered 7, after V lost 4 bases and J lost 5 bases. Looked up from germline, CDR1 is SNHLY and CDR2 is FYNNEI. The length of the CDR3 is 17 residues. The CDR3: CASSVLAGGSLTGELFF. For the CDR3, the DNA is TGTGCCAGCAGTGTACTAGCGGGAGGGAGCTTAACCGGGGAGCTGTTTTTT.

In this sample, this clone turned up once. This chain uses TRBV2 with TRBJ2-3; 7 bases are shared with TRBD1. CDR3 length: 14 residues. Per germline, CDR1 SNHLY and CDR2 FYNNEI. The V gene end was trimmed by 4 bases and the J gene end by 4 bases; junction bases not matched to a gene: 5. CDR3 in DNA: TGTGCCAGCAGTGTTGACAGGGACGCAGATACGCAGTATTTT. Translated, it gives CASSVDRDADTQYF.